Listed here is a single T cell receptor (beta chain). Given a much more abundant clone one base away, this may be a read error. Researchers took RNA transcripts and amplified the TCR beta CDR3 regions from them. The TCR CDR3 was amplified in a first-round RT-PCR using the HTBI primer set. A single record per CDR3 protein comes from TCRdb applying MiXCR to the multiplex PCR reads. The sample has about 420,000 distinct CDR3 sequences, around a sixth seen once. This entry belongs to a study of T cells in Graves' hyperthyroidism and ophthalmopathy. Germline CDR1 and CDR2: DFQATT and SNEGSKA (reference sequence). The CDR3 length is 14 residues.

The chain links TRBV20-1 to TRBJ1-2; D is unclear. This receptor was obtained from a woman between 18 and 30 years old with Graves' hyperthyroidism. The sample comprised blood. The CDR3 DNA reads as TGCAGTGCTCCCATTACGGGAGCTAACCATGGCTACACCTTC. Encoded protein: CSAPITGANHGYTF.